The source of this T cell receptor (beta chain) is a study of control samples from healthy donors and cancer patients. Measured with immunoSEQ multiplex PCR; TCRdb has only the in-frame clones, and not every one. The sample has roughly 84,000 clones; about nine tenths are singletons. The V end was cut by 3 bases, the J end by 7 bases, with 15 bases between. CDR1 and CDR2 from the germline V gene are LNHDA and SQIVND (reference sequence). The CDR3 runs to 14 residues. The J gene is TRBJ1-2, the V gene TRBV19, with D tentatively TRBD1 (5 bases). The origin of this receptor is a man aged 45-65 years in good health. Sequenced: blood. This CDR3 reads CASSILGQGRGYTF. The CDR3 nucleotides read TGTGCCAGTAGTATCCTGGGGCAGGGTCGTGGCTACACCTTC.